This entry lists 17 T cell receptor beta chains sequenced from one sample in a study of shared clonotypes between healthy human individuals. Produced via immunoSEQ multiplex PCR; TCRdb's table is partial and in-frame only. The sample has more than 550,000 clones, about 92% seen once. The source material was memory CD8+ T cells from PBMCs. Regarding subset: CD45RO+ cells pooled with CCR7-negative TemRA cells. The receptors derive from a man aged 18 to 29 in good health. Some clones in this sample may be carry-over from other donors' samples.

DNA of the CDR3: TGTGCCAGCACTCTCACAGGGGGCAACTATGGCTACACCTTC. It encodes CASTLTGGNYGYTF. This chain joins TRBV27 and TRBJ1-2; 9 positions agree with TRBD1. With V trimmed by 7 bases and J by 2 bases, 5 bases remained unmatched. Germline CDR1 and CDR2: MNHEY and SMNVEV (reference sequence). This CDR3 has 14 residues.

J is TRBJ1-5 and V is TRBV28; D gene unclear. The ends were cut back, 5 bases at V and 7 bases at J, with 12 bases in the middle. CDR3 size: 13 residues. Germline CDR1 and CDR2: MDHEN and SYDVKM. The CDR3 region is CASSLDRRQPQHF. CDR3 bases: TGTGCCAGCAGTCTAGACCGCCGGCAGCCCCAGCATTTT.

This clone appeared a single time. The chain carries TRBV9 and TRBJ2-5; D is possibly TRBD1 or TRBD2 (6 bases each). The V gene lost 4 bases and the J gene lost 3 bases, with 16 bases spanning the gap. The CDR3 contains 15 residues. Germline V gene data show CDR1 as SGDLS and CDR2 as YYNGEE. The CDR3 reads CASSPKVGGEETQYF. The CDR3 nucleotides read TGTGCCAGCAGCCCAAAGGTGGGGGGCGAAGAGACCCAGTACTTC.

The CDR3 nucleotides read TGTGCCAGTAGTGACGGGACCTATGGCTACACCTTC. The encoded protein is CASSDGTYGYTF. V and J are TRBV19 and TRBJ1-2; a possible D gene is TRBD1 (5 bases). CDR1 and CDR2 (germline): LNHDA, SQIVND (reference sequence). The V end lost 5 bases, the J end lost 4 bases, and 8 bases lay between the germline ends. This CDR3 contains 12 residues.

Details on this clone: The same CDR3 can be traced to other DNA sequences in this sample. This chain joins TRBV2 and TRBJ2-7; 13 bases agree with TRBD2. In germline, CDR1 is SNHLY, CDR2 FYNNEI. V was pared by 9 bases and J by 2 bases, with 4 bases of the junction left unmatched. The CDR3 consists of 14 residues. The DNA of the CDR3 is TGTGCCAGTTCGGGACTAGCGGGGACCTACGAGCAGTACTTC. It translates to CASSGLAGTYEQYF.

For the CDR3, the DNA is TGCGCCAGCAGCTTCGGGGGAGTCTACGAGCAGTACTTC. Its translation is CASSFGGVYEQYF. This sequence joins TRBV5-1 and TRBJ2-7; the D gene is possibly TRBD2 (6 bases). The germline CDR1 and CDR2 sequences are SGHRS and YFSETQ. V was cut by 2 bases and J by 3 bases, with 9 bases left in between. There are 13 residues in the CDR3.

This rearrangement joins TRBV28 to TRBJ1-3; TRBD1 aligns across 7 bases. Per germline, CDR1 MDHEN and CDR2 SYDVKM. Trimming cost V 6 bases and J 0 bases; bases outside gene matches: 11. The CDR3 loop spans 17 amino acids. The CDR3 coding sequence is TGTGCCAGCAGACTTAACAGGGGTGTTTTCTCTGGAAACACCATATATTTT. Translation gives CASRLNRGVFSGNTIYF.

The chain links TRBV27 to TRBJ2-1; D may be TRBD2 (5 bases). Trimming left V 2 bases short and J 9 bases short, with 14 bases between. This CDR3 spans 14 amino acids. Germline-derived CDR1 and CDR2 are MNHEY and SMNVEV (reference sequence). The CDR3 DNA reads TGTGCCAGCAGTTTAGGACTCCGTCCGCTTGAGCAGTTCTTC. It is translated as CASSLGLRPLEQFF.

The V gene is TRBV28, the J gene TRBJ2-3; D is unresolved. CDR3 length equals 15 residues. Germline V CDR1 and CDR2: MDHEN, SYDVKM. V lost 5 bases to trimming and J lost 0 bases, with 12 bases between them. CDR3 sequence (DNA): TGTGCCAGCAGTGACTTTCGTTCTAGCACAGATACGCAGTATTTT. Encoded protein: CASSDFRSSTDTQYF.

The J gene is TRBJ2-2, the V gene TRBV11-3, with 10 bases matching TRBD1. The CDR3 length is 18 residues. V lost 0 bases, J lost 4 bases, and 8 bases stayed unmatched. Germline V gives CDR1 SGHNT, CDR2 YENEEA. The CDR3 DNA is TGTGCCAGCAGCTTAGATACGATGGGACAGGGGCGCACCGGGGAGCTGTTTTTT. It encodes CASSLDTMGQGRTGELFF.

V is TRBV4-3 and J is TRBJ2-1; TRBD2 might be the D (5 bases). V was cut by 1 base and J by 9 bases, with 10 bases left in between. From germline, CDR1 is LGHNA and CDR2 YSLEER. This CDR3 has 13 residues. This CDR3 reads CASSQVAEGEQFF. The CDR3 DNA follows: TGCGCCAGCAGCCAAGTAGCCGAGGGTGAGCAGTTCTTC.

The chain has TRBV19 and TRBJ1-5, with D maybe TRBD1 (5 bases). From germline, CDR1 is LNHDA and CDR2 SQIVND (reference sequence). Deletions cut 9 bases from V and 5 bases from J, with 17 bases between. There are 14 residues in the CDR3. CDR3 loop: CASHTRGGDQPQHF. The CDR3 nucleotides are TGTGCCAGCCACACGAGGGGCGGAGATCAGCCCCAGCATTTT.

The chain combines TRBV27 with TRBJ1-1; D possibly corresponds to TRBD1 (5 bases). Germline V gene sequence: CDR1 MNHEY, CDR2 SMNVEV (reference sequence). The CDR3 extends over 13 amino acids. With 7 bases removed from V and 1 base from J, the gap between germline ends came to 10 bases. Here the CDR3 reads CASTQGPNTEAFF. CDR3 sequence (DNA): TGTGCCAGCACGCAGGGACCGAACACTGAAGCTTTCTTT.

The chain links TRBV5-1 to TRBJ2-2; 7 nucleotides match TRBD1. V gave up 3 bases and J gave up 4 bases; unmatched junction bases: 12. This CDR3 is 17 amino acids long. Germline V lookup: CDR1 SGHRS, CDR2 YFSETQ. The CDR3 here is CASSSEDRAYFTGELFF. The CDR3 nucleotides are TGCGCCAGCAGCTCTGAAGACAGGGCCTATTTCACCGGGGAGCTGTTTTTT.

Remarks on this clone: Other nucleotide sequences in the sample specify the same CDR3. The chain is built from TRBV5-1 and TRBJ2-2; D gene uncertain. V was clipped by 2 bases and J by 3 bases, with 2 bases between them. The CDR3 loop spans 12 amino acids. Germline CDR1 and CDR2: SGHRS and YFSETQ. In DNA, the CDR3 is TGCGCCAGCAGCTTCTACACCGGGGAGCTGTTTTTT. Amino acids: CASSFYTGELFF.

V gene TRBV4-1 combines with J gene TRBJ2-2, with 8 bases aligning to TRBD2. V lost 4 bases, J lost 6 bases, and 13 bases stayed unmatched. CDR1 is MGHRA, CDR2 YSYEKL, per germline. This CDR3 is built from 17 residues. In DNA, the CDR3 is TGCGCCAGCAGCCCCTCCCGGAGCGGGAGTTGGGCCGGGGAGCTGTTTTTT. Protein product: CASSPSRSGSWAGELFF.

This chain connects TRBV28 to TRBJ1-5; 7 positions match TRBD1. The J segment lost 0 bases and the V segment lost 3 bases, leaving 14 bases of the junction unmatched. Germline CDR1 and CDR2: MDHEN and SYDVKM. The CDR3 is 19 amino acids. The CDR3 DNA sequence: TGTGCCAGCAGTTTGCAGGGGGGGGTTACTTTGAATAGCAATCAGCCCCAGCATTTT. Protein: CASSLQGGVTLNSNQPQHF.